This T cell receptor (beta chain) derives from a study of OX40 agonist ivuxolimab in advanced cancers. Germline CDR1 SGHVS, CDR2 FQNEAQ. The V and J ends lost 3 bases and 6 bases, in that order; junction bases with no gene match: 14. CDR3 size: 18 residues. Patients with autoimmune history or systemic immunosuppression were excluded. Clones were read by immunoSEQ multiplex PCR, and TCRdb kept only the in-frame ones, dropping some. The data hold about 130,000 clones, with less than 95% observed a single time. The V gene is TRBV7-8, the J gene TRBJ2-3, with 11 nucleotides matching TRBD1. This TCR was recovered from an adult with an advanced solid tumor such as melanoma, head and neck, liver or kidney cancer. The sample consisted of CD4+ or CD8+ T cells sorted from blood, taken in a trial of the OX40 agonist ivuxolimab. The CDR3 nucleotides are TGTGCCAGCAGCTTGTTTTTGACCGGACAGGGGGCGGGGGATACGCAGTATTTT. Encoded protein: CASSLFLTGQGAGDTQYF.